These 20 T cell receptor beta chains were all obtained from the same sample, sequenced in a study of blood T cell repertoires in COVID-19 (TCRdb year 2020). Receptors were amplified or captured by the immunoSEQ multiplex PCR assay. TCRdb retrieved this table from immuneACCESS and kept in-frame rearrangements only. Not all clones are present; in checked studies, unresolved V genes account for under half, and no reason is known for the remainder. The sample profile shows around 100,000 clones; roughly 80% of them were found once. 12% of the sample belongs to the ten largest clones. Material: peripheral blood. Receptor source: a woman aged 65 to 85 with acute or convalescent COVID-19.

Comment on this clone: At the DNA level, this CDR3 is encoded by other sequences in the same sample as well. V is TRBV7-8 and J is TRBJ2-3; D is unclear. In germline, CDR1 is SGHVS, CDR2 FQNEAQ. V was clipped by 5 bases and J by 2 bases, with 5 bases between them. CDR3 length: 12 amino acids. In DNA, the CDR3 is TGTGCCAGCAGCCCACACACAGATACGCAGTATTTT. It is translated as CASSPHTDTQYF.

The rearrangement links TRBV30 to TRBJ1-2; 10 bases match TRBD1. CDR3 length: 14 residues. Germline CDR1 GTSNPN, CDR2 SVGIG (reference sequence). V dropped 2 bases and J dropped 6; count of bases not matched to a gene: 6. The CDR3 region has the DNA TGTGCCTGGAGTAGGGACAGGGGTACGAATGGCTACACCTTC. It encodes CAWSRDRGTNGYTF.

V is TRBV29-1 and J is TRBJ2-5; D might be TRBD1 (7 bases). The V gene's germline CDR1 is SQVTM and CDR2 ANQGSEA. The V end was cut by 3 bases, the J end by 6 bases, with 11 bases between. The CDR3 has 12 residues. The CDR3 sequence is CSVDGGGKTQYF. CDR3 DNA: TGCAGCGTTGATGGAGGGGGCAAGACCCAGTACTTC.

This chain connects TRBV7-2 to TRBJ1-5, with D unclear. The V end was cut by 4 bases, the J end by 4 bases, with 11 bases between. This CDR3 has 14 amino acids. Looked up from germline, CDR1 is SGHTA and CDR2 is FQGNSA. CDR3 nucleotides: TGTGCCAGCAGCTCGATCCGGGAGAATCAGCCCCAGCATTTT. The encoded protein is CASSSIRENQPQHF.

The rearrangement joins TRBV6-5 to TRBJ2-7; a possible D gene is TRBD2 (5 bases). This CDR3 spans 13 amino acids. V lost 2 bases to trimming and J lost 2 bases, with 7 bases between them. The germline gives CDR1 MNHEY, CDR2 SVGAGI. CDR3: CASSYRGAYEQYV. The CDR3, as DNA: TGTGCCAGCAGTTACCGGGGAGCCTACGAGCAGTACGTC.

This clone has just one count. The CDR3, as DNA: TGTGCCATCAGTGGTAGCGTGAGCTCCTACAATGAGCAGTTCTTC. As protein: CAISGSVSSYNEQFF. The chain is built from TRBV10-3 and TRBJ2-1; weak D call: TRBD2 (5 bases). Trimming removed 4 bases at V and 0 bases at J, with 10 bases between. Germline CDR1 reads ENHRY; CDR2 reads SYGVKD. The CDR3 runs to 15 residues.

V is TRBV30 and J is TRBJ1-1, with 8 bases fitting TRBD1. Germline loops: CDR1 GTSNPN, CDR2 SVGIG (reference sequence). This CDR3 region has 12 residues. The junction had 3 bases not matched to a gene; V was cut back by 8 bases and J by 1 base. For the CDR3, the DNA is TGTGCCGGGCAGGGGGCGAACACTGAAGCTTTCTTT. As protein: CAGQGANTEAFF.

This clone was seen a handful of times. This chain uses TRBV28 with TRBJ2-7, with D possibly TRBD1 on 6 matching bases. Looked up from germline, CDR1 is MDHEN and CDR2 is SYDVKM. CDR3 length equals 16 residues. V lost 5 bases and J lost 4, with 21 bases in between. CDR3 residues: CASSTGTSENSYEQYV. CDR3 bases: TGTGCCAGCAGTACCGGGACATCCGAAAATTCTTACGAGCAGTACGTC.

J is TRBJ1-2 and V is TRBV7-3; D gene uncertain. Germline values: CDR1 SGHTA, CDR2 FQGTGA. The CDR3 loop spans 16 amino acids. The V end lost 5 bases, the J end lost 4 bases, and 20 bases lay between the germline ends. Here the CDR3 DNA reads TGTGCCAGCAGCGCTCAAGGCGGTGGCTCCAGCTATGGCTACACCTTC. Protein product: CASSAQGGGSSYGYTF.

This chain links TRBV5-1 with TRBJ2-5; D remains ambiguous. The CDR3 consists of 13 residues. Deletions cut 0 bases from V and 5 bases from J, with 8 bases between. Per germline, CDR1 SGHRS and CDR2 YFSETQ. The CDR3 spells CASSLAPPETQYF. CDR3 in DNA: TGCGCCAGCAGCTTGGCCCCTCCCGAGACCCAGTACTTC.

The gene calls are TRBV6-6 and TRBJ1-2, with D possibly matching TRBD1 (6 bases). This CDR3 contains 14 residues. Germline CDR1 reads MNHNY; CDR2 reads SVGAGI (reference sequence). Trimming took 5 bases from V and 0 from J, leaving 10 bases between them. DNA of the CDR3: TGTGCCAGCAGTATACCAGGGGCTAACTATGGCTACACCTTC. Residues: CASSIPGANYGYTF.

The genes are TRBV7-6 and TRBJ2-5, with D tentatively TRBD2 (5 bases). V lost 5 bases and J lost 0, with 13 bases in between. CDR3 length: 15 amino acids. CDR1 and CDR2 from the germline V gene are SGHVS and FNYEAQ. This CDR3 reads CASSPSYGDQETQYF. In DNA, the CDR3 is TGTGCCAGCAGCCCCAGCTACGGGGACCAAGAGACCCAGTACTTC.

The V and J genes are TRBV19 and TRBJ1-5, with 8 bases that match TRBD1. Germline CDR1 reads LNHDA; CDR2 reads SQIVND (reference sequence). Trimming cost V 3 bases and J 6 bases; bases outside gene matches: 10. The CDR3 extends over 16 amino acids. CDR3 loop: CASSIAGGPLIQPQHF. The CDR3 DNA follows: TGTGCCAGTAGTATCGCAGGGGGCCCCTTGATTCAGCCCCAGCATTTT.

This clone was seen a few times. The chain employs TRBV5-8 and TRBJ1-2; 12 nucleotides line up with TRBD1. This CDR3 comprises 17 residues. CDR1 and CDR2 (germline): SGHTS, YDEGEE. V trimming: 4 bases; J trimming: 0 bases; junction bases outside the gene matches: 7. The chain's CDR3 is CASSLGQGAVSNYGYTF. For the CDR3, the DNA is TGTGCCAGCAGCCTGGGACAGGGGGCCGTTTCTAACTATGGCTACACCTTC.

This clone was recorded only once. The V and J genes are TRBV19 and TRBJ1-1; 9 bases align to TRBD1. Losses at the gene ends were 9 bases for V and 1 base for J; bases not matched to a gene: 6. This CDR3 has 14 amino acids. The germline gives CDR1 LNHDA, CDR2 SQIVND (reference sequence). Written as DNA, the CDR3 is TGTGCCAGCGGGGTGACAGGGGGGAACACTGAAGCTTTCTTT. It codes for CASGVTGGNTEAFF.

The CDR3: CASSLGLAETQYF. The CDR3 nucleotides read TGTGCCAGCAGCTTAGGGCTAGCAGAGACCCAGTACTTC. This chain links TRBV11-2 with TRBJ2-5, with a weak D call TRBD2 (5 bases). V was pared by 1 base and J by 4 bases, with 7 bases between. The CDR3 covers 13 residues. The germline gives CDR1 SGHAT, CDR2 FQNNGV.

This chain connects TRBV9 to TRBJ1-6; no firm D call. Germline CDR1 and CDR2: SGDLS and YYNGEE. Trimming left V 4 bases short and J 0 bases short, with 14 bases between. The CDR3 sequence is 17 residues long. In nucleotides, the CDR3 is TGTGCCAGCAGCCCACAGCTGGCGAGCTCCTATAATTCACCCCTCCACTTT. It encodes CASSPQLASSYNSPLHF.

This clone was counted once. The rearrangement joins TRBV2 to TRBJ2-1; 7 positions match TRBD2. CDR1 is SNHLY and CDR2 is FYNNEI in the germline V gene. Trimming took 6 bases from V and 10 from J; bases not matched to a gene: 9. This CDR3 comprises 13 residues. Here the CDR3 reads CASRAGTIGEQFF. In nucleotides, the CDR3 is TGTGCCAGCAGAGCCGGGACTATTGGAGAGCAGTTCTTC.

This clone was counted only a few times. V gene TRBV5-4 combines with J gene TRBJ1-2; 12 bases fit TRBD1. The CDR3 contains 17 residues. V lost 4 bases to trimming and J lost 4 bases; unmatched junction nucleotides: 11. Germline CDR1 and CDR2: SGHNT and YYREEE (reference sequence). This chain's CDR3 is CASSRDRGQFPGYGYTF. CDR3 DNA sequence: TGTGCCAGCAGCCGGGACAGGGGGCAGTTCCCTGGCTATGGCTACACCTTC.

V and J are TRBV5-1 and TRBJ2-1; 12 bases match TRBD2. This CDR3 comprises 15 residues. Germline CDR1 reads SGHRS; CDR2 reads YFSETQ. The J segment lost 9 bases and the V segment lost 6 bases, leaving 10 bases of the junction unmatched. DNA of the CDR3: TGCGCCAGCAAGGCTAGCGGGGGGGAATTAGGTGAGCAGTTCTTC. It codes for CASKASGGELGEQFF. The full variable domain, its missing parts supplied by reference TRBV5-1 and TRBJ2-1, is KAGVTQTPRYLIKTRGQQVTLSCSPISGHRSVSWYQQTPGQGLQFLFEYFSETQRNKGNFPGRFSGRQFSNSRSEMNVSTLELGDSALYLCASKASGGELGEQFFGPGTRLTVL.